This TCR beta chain was recorded in a study of regulatory T cells in long-lasting Graves disease. Notes on the study in general: Relative to new patients (approximately 960), persistent patients exhibited greater sharing of public clonotypes (around 2,700).

Specified time point: persistent/refractory GD, antithyroid drugs over 5 years with positive TRAb. PBMCs were the source of the RNA used for TCR sequencing. This clonotype was seen only a few times. Its antigen remains unidentified. This CDR3 is 11 amino acids long. V was cut by 5 bases and J by 12 bases, with 14 bases left in between. iRepertoire HTBI primers and Arm-PCR of CDR3 regions built TCR beta libraries. In TCRdb, the multiplex PCR reads were re-called with MiXCR into one record per CDR3 protein. The data contain about 430,000 distinct CDR3 sequences, around 20% of them singletons. This sequence was found in a female donor with Graves disease. The chain joins TRBV12-3 or TRBV12-4 to TRBJ2-7; perhaps TRBD2 as D (5 bases). The input for sequencing was peripheral blood mononuclear cells (PBMCs), taken when the disease was refractory, from a patient treated with antithyroid drugs. CDR3 sequence (DNA): TGTGCCAGCAGTCCGAGCGGAAGTCCGTACTTC. Translation: CASSPSGSPYF.